The clone carrying this T cell receptor (beta chain) was detected once. Antigen specificity is unknown. The data derive from a study of neoadjuvant nivolumab and ipilimumab in lung cancer. About the research overall: The combination arm added day-1 ipilimumab 1 mg/kg to nivolumab 3 mg/kg on days 1, 15, 29. Study-wide points: From pretherapy to surgery, tumor richness and clonality rose with dual therapy. Compared with tumor-adjacent uninvolved lung, resected tumors showed greater richness and clonality.

The data were produced by immunoSEQ multiplex PCR, yet TCRdb's version contains in-frame clones alone and is incomplete. The sample comprises about 7,300 clones, 75% to 90% of which are singletons, and 6.8% rests with the top ten. Trimming left V 3 bases short and J 3 bases short, with 14 bases between. Looked up from germline, CDR1 is SNHLY and CDR2 is FYNNEI. CDR3 size: 15 residues. The receptor was isolated from an adult with non-small cell lung cancer. Here the sequenced sample was tumor tissue, taken after neoadjuvant nivolumab, alone or with ipilimumab, at or shortly before surgery. This chain uses TRBV2 with TRBJ1-2; weak D call: TRBD1 (6 bases). The CDR3 nucleotides read TGTGCCAGCAGTGACCCCCCCAGGGGATACTATGGCTACACCTTC. Its translation is CASSDPPRGYYGYTF.